A selection of T cell receptor beta chains follows, all from one sample in a study of blood T cell repertoires in COVID-19. Assay used: immunoSEQ multiplex PCR; TCRdb lists only in-frame clones, some missing. The sample includes 91,000 or so clones, 87% of them seen just once. The sample was peripheral blood. These receptors originate from a human donor in a cohort sampled during active COVID-19. The CDR3 runs from the conserved cysteine through the conserved F or W. A D gene is named only where the DNA matches it firmly. A row's size may be missing; if present it is once, few, many or a size class.

clone_size,d_call,j_call,v_call,cdr3_nt,cdr3_aa
-,-,TRBJ1-1,TRBV7-8,TGTGCCAGCAGCCCGACGCGGGTCGCAATCACTGAAGCTTTCTTT,CASSPTRVAITEAFF
few,-,TRBJ1-5,TRBV19,TGTGCCAGTAGTATAGGTCACAATCAGCCCCAGCATTTT,CASSIGHNQPQHF
-,-,TRBJ2-3,TRBV19,TGTGCCAGTAGTATATCGCGGCAGCGTATCCCTCTGGCTAGCACAGATACGCAGTATTTT,CASSISRQRIPLASTDTQYF
-,TRBD1,TRBJ1-5,TRBV7-2,TGTGCCAGCAGCACAGGGGGTGAGGGGCCCCAGCATTTT,CASSTGGEGPQHF
-,-,TRBJ1-2,TRBV12-3/TRBV12-4,TGTGCCAGCAGTTTCCTGGGAGATGGCTACACCTTC,CASSFLGDGYTF
-,TRBD2,TRBJ2-5,TRBV30,TGTGCCTGGAGCGAGCGGACTAGCGGAGGGTGGGAGACCCAGTACTTC,CAWSERTSGGWETQYF
-,-,TRBJ2-7,TRBV7-2,TGTGCCAGCAGCTTAGTCGCCGGTGCAACCTACGAGCAGTACTTC,CASSLVAGATYEQYF
-,-,TRBJ2-7,TRBV10-1,TGCGCCAGCAGTGAGAGACTTGGGTACGAGCAGTACTTC,CASSERLGYEQYF
-,-,TRBJ2-1,TRBV7-8,TGTGCCAGCAGCTTAAATTCCTGGCCGACGGGGATAAATGAGCAGTTCTTC,CASSLNSWPTGINEQFF
-,-,TRBJ1-5,TRBV6-4,TGTGCCAGCAGTGACTGGGCACTCGACTACGGGGACAATCAGCCCCAGCATTTT,CASSDWALDYGDNQPQHF
once,TRBD1,TRBJ1-3,TRBV19,TGTGCCAGTAGTATTGGACAGGGAGGAAACACCATATATTTT,CASSIGQGGNTIYF
-,TRBD1,TRBJ1-2,TRBV2,TGTGCCAGCAGTGTTGGGCAGGGGGCTCGTCGATACTATGGCTACACCTTC,CASSVGQGARRYYGYTF
-,-,TRBJ2-2,TRBV3-1/TRBV3-2,TGTGCCAGCAGCTATAAGCTTAACACCGGGGAGCTGTTTTTT,CASSYKLNTGELFF
few,TRBD2,TRBJ2-7,TRBV6-5,TGTGCCACCGGACTAGCGGGAATCTACGAGCAGTACTTC,CATGLAGIYEQYF
-,TRBD1,TRBJ1-3,TRBV7-8,TGTGCCAGCAGCGAGGGGACAGGGGTTGGAAACACCATATATTTT,CASSEGTGVGNTIYF
-,TRBD1,TRBJ2-6,TRBV11-2,TGTGCCAGCAGCTCAAGGACCGGGACAGGGAACTCTGGGGCCAACGTCCTGACTTTC,CASSSRTGTGNSGANVLTF
-,-,TRBJ1-6,TRBV19,TGTGCCAGTAGTATAACCCAGGGATATTCACCCCTCCACTTT,CASSITQGYSPLHF
-,-,TRBJ2-3,TRBV13,TGTGCCAGCAGCCCTACCCCTAAGGGAGGAGCCGGTGAATCAGATACGCAGTATTTT,CASSPTPKGGAGESDTQYF
-,TRBD1,TRBJ1-6,TRBV5-1,TGCGCCAGCAGCACACTTGCTGTTGGCCAGGGGGCTGGACATTCACCCCTCCACTTT,CASSTLAVGQGAGHSPLHF
-,TRBD2,TRBJ2-5,TRBV9,TGTGCCAGCAGCGTATCGGTAGCGGGGGGTGCACAAGAGACCCAGTACTTC,CASSVSVAGGAQETQYF
-,-,TRBJ1-2,TRBV6-1,TGTGCCAGCAGTGAACTAATCGACAGAGCTAACTATGGCTACACCTTC,CASSELIDRANYGYTF
-,-,TRBJ1-3,TRBV7-9,TGTGCCAGCAGCGGGGGACTACCGCTCTCTGGAAACACCATATATTTT,CASSGGLPLSGNTIYF
-,TRBD2,TRBJ2-7,TRBV29-1,TGCAGCGTTGATAACGGGAGGGCCGACGAGCAGTACTTC,CSVDNGRADEQYF
-,TRBD1,TRBJ2-1,TRBV19,TGTGCCAGTAGTCCAGGGACAGGGGACTACAATGAGCAGTTCTTC,CASSPGTGDYNEQFF
-,-,TRBJ2-1,TRBV21-1,TGTGCCAGCAGCAGAAAAGCGGGCCCGAGATTCTTC,CASSRKAGPRFF
-,-,TRBJ1-1,TRBV5-1,TGCGCCAGCAGCTATGGCGGCGTAGGAAACACTGAAGCTTTCTTT,CASSYGGVGNTEAFF
-,-,TRBJ2-5,TRBV19,TGTGCCAGTAGTATAGATTGGGGCGAGACGCAGTACTTC,CASSIDWGETQYF
-,TRBD2,TRBJ2-4,TRBV10-3,TGTGCCATCAGTGAGACTAGCGGAATTCTAGCGGAAAACATTCAGTACTTC,CAISETSGILAENIQYF
-,TRBD1,TRBJ1-1,TRBV3-1/TRBV3-2,TGTGCCAGCAGCCGAACAGGGGGCCCGTTGAACACTGAAGCTTTCTTT,CASSRTGGPLNTEAFF
-,TRBD2,TRBJ2-5,TRBV19,TGTGCCAGTAGTGCCATAGCGGGGAGGGAGACCCAGTACTTC,CASSAIAGRETQYF
few,TRBD2,TRBJ2-1,TRBV4-1,TGCGCCAGCAGCCAAGTCGGGGCGGGGGGGCAAAATGAGCAGTTCTTC,CASSQVGAGGQNEQFF
once,-,TRBJ2-3,TRBV28,TGTGCCAGCTTGCGAGGGCGCTCCACAGATACGCAGTATTTT,CASLRGRSTDTQYF
-,TRBD2,TRBJ2-3,TRBV20-1,TGCAGTGCTAGTGGCTTGGGTAGCGGGAGTACTGATACGCAGTATTTT,CSASGLGSGSTDTQYF